The 32 T cell receptor beta chains listed next were all sequenced from one sample in a study of blood T cell repertoires in COVID-19 (TCRdb year 2020). The library came from the immunoSEQ multiplex PCR assay. In its TCRdb copy, this immuneACCESS table keeps in-frame sequences only and misses some clones. Where compared with another copy, unresolved V genes explain less than half of these, and the others have no known cause. Recorded for this sample are some 64,000 clones; 55% to 75% of them occurred a single time. More than 4% of the sample rests with the top ten. The sequenced sample consisted of peripheral blood. Receptors originate from a woman aged 70-85 years with COVID-19, enrolled during active disease.

This chain links TRBV4-1 with TRBJ1-6, with 7 bases identical to TRBD1. The CDR3 has 15 residues. The germline gives CDR1 MGHRA, CDR2 YSYEKL. Germline trimming cut 4 bases from V and 4 bases from J; bases unmatched to any gene: 4. The CDR3 sequence is CASSRGGLYNSPLHF. The CDR3 DNA reads as TGCGCCAGCAGCCGAGGGGGCTTATATAATTCACCCCTCCACTTT.

The CDR3 sequence is CASSHTGTSRYNEQFF. The DNA for the CDR3 is TGCGCCAGCAGCCACACCGGGACTAGCAGGTACAATGAGCAGTTCTTC. This chain joins TRBV4-1 and TRBJ2-1; 9 bases fit TRBD2. The CDR3 contains 16 residues. Germline V gene sequence: CDR1 MGHRA, CDR2 YSYEKL. Trimming at V came to 3 bases and at J to 4 bases, leaving 7 bases not matched to a gene.

V is TRBV6-5 and J is TRBJ2-1, with 12 nucleotides matching TRBD2. The CDR3 runs 16 residues. Germline loops: CDR1 MNHEY, CDR2 SVGAGI. The junction had 5 bases not matched to a gene; V was cut back by 0 bases and J by 8 bases. This CDR3 is CASSYSRLAGGHEQFF. The CDR3 DNA is TGTGCCAGCAGTTACTCGAGGCTAGCGGGAGGGCATGAGCAGTTCTTC.

V gene TRBV20-1 combines with J gene TRBJ1-2; D unclear. The CDR3 extends over 11 amino acids. V lost 2 bases to trimming and J lost 13 bases, with 14 bases between them. Germline CDR1 and CDR2: DFQATT and SNEGSKA (reference sequence). CDR3 protein: CSARREGGPTF. CDR3 nucleotides: TGCAGTGCTAGAAGGGAGGGAGGTCCCACCTTC.

This chain links TRBV2 with TRBJ1-3; D might be TRBD1 (5 bases). The CDR3 extends over 13 amino acids. Deletions cut 5 bases from V and 0 bases from J, with 5 bases between. Germline V gene data show CDR1 as SNHLY and CDR2 as FYNNEI. The CDR3 protein is CASSTGSGNTIYF. The CDR3 bases are TGTGCCAGCAGTACAGGCTCTGGAAACACCATATATTTT.

This chain links TRBV7-9 with TRBJ1-1; D remains unclear. V lost 4 bases and J 4 bases, leaving 7 bases between the germline ends. From germline, CDR1 is SEHNR and CDR2 FQNEAQ (reference sequence). CDR3 length: 12 amino acids. The CDR3 protein is CASSSSSTEAFF. The CDR3 DNA follows: TGTGCCAGCAGCTCTTCCTCCACTGAAGCTTTCTTT.

The gene calls are TRBV6-6 and TRBJ2-3, with 16 bases matching TRBD2. The CDR3 runs to 15 residues. J gave up 4 bases and V 5 bases, and 0 bases lay outside the gene matches. Germline values: CDR1 MNHNY, CDR2 SVGAGI (reference sequence). CDR3 residues: CASSGTSGRADTQYF. Here the CDR3 DNA reads TGTGCCAGCAGTGGGACTAGCGGGAGGGCAGATACGCAGTATTTT.

The DNA for the CDR3 is TGCGCCAGCAGTCGCTTTGGCGGGACGCAGACAGATACGCAGTATTTT. As protein: CASSRFGGTQTDTQYF. The rearrangement joins TRBV10-2 to TRBJ2-3; D perhaps matches TRBD2 (6 bases). This CDR3 region has 16 residues. V shed 5 bases and J shed 3 bases, with 18 bases lying between them. CDR1 and CDR2 (germline): WSHSY, SAAADI.

The V gene is TRBV3-1 (or the pseudogene TRBV3-2), the J gene TRBJ1-2; possible D gene TRBD1, 5 bases. Trimming removed 5 bases at V and 7 bases at J, with 14 bases between. CDR1 LGHDT and CDR2 YNNKEL come from the germline V gene (reference sequence). The CDR3 has 13 amino acids. For the CDR3, the DNA is TGTGCCAGCAGCACACAGGTGGTTAGTGGCTACACCTTC. This codes for CASSTQVVSGYTF.

V and J are TRBV13 and TRBJ1-1; 8 nucleotides align to TRBD1. With 0 bases clipped from V and 6 bases from J, the junction kept 3 bases outside the gene matches. This CDR3 is 14 amino acids long. CDR1 is PRHDT, CDR2 FYEKMQ, per germline (reference sequence). This CDR3 reads CASSLGDREAEAFF. The DNA of the CDR3 is TGTGCCAGCAGCTTAGGGGACAGGGAAGCTGAAGCTTTCTTT.

The V call is TRBV5-1, the J call TRBJ1-6; a possible D gene is TRBD1 (5 bases). V was cut by 7 bases and J by 5 bases, with 13 bases left in between. The CDR3 consists of 14 residues. CDR1 is SGHRS and CDR2 is YFSETQ in the germline V gene. The CDR3 sequence: CASRRQGDNSPLHF. The DNA of the CDR3 is TGCGCCAGCCGCCGGCAGGGCGATAATTCACCCCTCCACTTT.

The chain joins TRBV5-1 to TRBJ1-1; TRBD1 agrees at 8 bases. CDR3 length equals 14 residues. Germline V gene lookup returns CDR1 SGHRS and CDR2 YFSETQ. After removal of 3 bases from V and 4 bases from J, the junction contained 5 bases not matched to a gene. The CDR3 loop is CASSSTTGGTEAFF. CDR3 DNA sequence: TGCGCCAGCAGCTCTACAACAGGGGGCACTGAAGCTTTCTTT.

This clone was observed a single time. This chain links TRBV19 with TRBJ1-4; D gene uncertain. Per germline, CDR1 LNHDA and CDR2 SQIVND (reference sequence). Trimming shortened V by 5 bases and J by 0 bases, and 7 bases separated the two germline ends. The CDR3 is made up of 14 amino acids. CDR3 nucleotide sequence: TGTGCCAGTAGTCCCACATCAACTAATGAAAAACTGTTTTTT. Translating gives CASSPTSTNEKLFF.

The chain combines TRBV7-2 with TRBJ2-7; the D gene is possibly TRBD1 (6 bases). The length of the CDR3 is 14 residues. V lost 0 bases and J lost 3, with 9 bases in between. Germline CDR1 and CDR2: SGHTA and FQGNSA. The CDR3 region is CASSLAGTNYEQYF. In DNA, the CDR3 is TGTGCCAGCAGCTTAGCCGGGACAAACTACGAGCAGTACTTC.

This clone showed up just once. This chain links TRBV5-4 with TRBJ2-1, with TRBD1 identical over 10 bases. CDR1 and CDR2 (germline): SGHNT, YYREEE (reference sequence). This CDR3 contains 16 residues. Germline trimming cut 4 bases from V and 8 bases from J; bases unmatched to any gene: 12. CDR3 coding DNA: TGTGCCAGCAGCCCACGTCAAGGGACAGGGGACCATGAGCAGTTCTTC. Protein sequence: CASSPRQGTGDHEQFF.

This clone was picked up a small number of times. The CDR3 DNA is TGTGCCAGCAGCCCCGTCGGGCGGGCCTCCTACAATGAGCAGTTCTTC. This encodes CASSPVGRASYNEQFF. The rearrangement joins TRBV5-4 to TRBJ2-1, with D possibly being TRBD2 (5 bases). This CDR3 contains 16 residues. The germline V gene has CDR1 SGHNT and CDR2 YYREEE (reference sequence). V gave up 4 bases and J gave up 0 bases, with 14 bases separating them.

The table lists this clone with a count of one. The CDR3 DNA follows: TGTGCCAGCAGCGGTGGACAGGGAGAAAATGAAAAACTGTTTTTT. The encoded protein is CASSGGQGENEKLFF. The chain recombines TRBV5-4 with TRBJ1-4; TRBD1 matches at 8 bases. This CDR3 comprises 15 residues. With V trimmed by 4 bases and J by 5 bases, 7 bases remained unmatched. Looked up from germline, CDR1 is SGHNT and CDR2 is YYREEE (reference sequence).

The chain is built from TRBV18 and TRBJ1-1; D might be TRBD1 (5 bases). CDR1 is KGHSH and CDR2 is LQKENI in the germline V gene. Deletions cut 5 bases from V and 11 bases from J, with 15 bases between. This CDR3 is built from 12 residues. The DNA of the CDR3 is TGTGCCAGCTCAAGGAGGGACCGTGGGGCTTTCTTT. Amino acids: CASSRRDRGAFF.

The chain uses TRBV5-1 and TRBJ2-1; TRBD2 matches at 8 bases. Germline V CDR1 and CDR2: SGHRS, YFSETQ. The CDR3 is 14 residues long. V trimming: 4 bases; J trimming: 8 bases; junction bases outside the gene matches: 8. CDR3 protein: CASSRTTRGDEQFF. The CDR3 DNA follows: TGCGCCAGCAGCCGGACTACGCGGGGGGATGAGCAGTTCTTC.

The rearrangement uses TRBV6-2 or TRBV6-3 and TRBJ2-7; 10 bases map to TRBD2. The CDR3 totals 16 residues. Per the germline V gene, CDR1 is MNHEY and CDR2 is SVGEGT. J lost 1 base, V lost 4 bases, and 7 bases had no gene match. The CDR3 is CASSWDSGGLSYEQYF. The CDR3 region has the DNA TGTGCCAGCAGTTGGGATAGCGGGGGGCTATCCTACGAGCAGTACTTC.

The V call is TRBV7-8, the J call TRBJ1-2, with TRBD1 matching 7 bases. CDR1 is SGHVS, CDR2 FQNEAQ, per germline. Trimming at V came to 6 bases and at J to 3 bases, leaving 7 bases not matched to a gene. This CDR3 has 14 amino acids. This chain's CDR3 is CASSFRDSYYGYTF. CDR3 in DNA: TGTGCCAGCAGTTTTCGGGACAGCTACTATGGCTACACCTTC.

The gene calls are TRBV6-5 and TRBJ1-5, with a possible D match to TRBD1 (6 bases). The length of the CDR3 is 13 residues. V was cut by 8 bases and J by 6 bases, with 14 bases left in between. Germline V gene sequence: CDR1 MNHEY, CDR2 SVGAGI. The CDR3 region has the DNA TGTGCCAGCGCTGCGGGGGGCGTTCAGCCCCAGCATTTT. It yields the protein CASAAGGVQPQHF.

The genes are TRBV19 and TRBJ2-3, with D possibly being TRBD2 (7 bases). The CDR3 is 13 amino acids. CDR1 and CDR2 (germline): LNHDA, SQIVND (reference sequence). V dropped 7 bases and J dropped 6 bases, with 14 bases sitting between them. The chain's CDR3 is CASTGGRSDTQYF. The CDR3 DNA is TGTGCCAGTACCGGGGGGCGTAGTGATACGCAGTATTTT.

V and J are TRBV7-8 and TRBJ2-6; a weak D match, TRBD1 (5 bases). The V end was cut by 2 bases, the J end by 2 bases, with 7 bases between. The CDR3 runs 15 residues. The V gene's germline CDR1 is SGHVS and CDR2 FQNEAQ. CDR3 region: CASSLPRAGANVLTF. CDR3 nucleotide sequence: TGTGCCAGCAGCTTACCCAGGGCTGGGGCCAACGTCCTGACTTTC.

Only a few counts were recorded for this clone. This chain joins TRBV6-6 and TRBJ2-5, with D possibly TRBD2 on 6 matching bases. Per germline, CDR1 MNHNY and CDR2 SVGAGI (reference sequence). Trimming cost V 8 bases and J 5 bases, with 12 bases left between them. The CDR3 spans 12 residues. Here the CDR3 reads CASGGMEETQYF. The CDR3 nucleotides read TGTGCCAGCGGGGGGATGGAGGAGACCCAGTACTTC.

The V and J genes are TRBV19 and TRBJ2-6; D perhaps matches TRBD2 (5 bases). The V end lost 1 base, the J end lost 0 bases, and 13 bases lay between the germline ends. This CDR3 is built from 18 residues. The germline gives CDR1 LNHDA, CDR2 SQIVND (reference sequence). The CDR3 sequence is CASSIGPGWDSGANVLTF. The CDR3 coding sequence is TGTGCCAGTAGTATAGGGCCGGGGTGGGACTCTGGGGCCAACGTCCTGACTTTC.

The rearrangement joins TRBV13 to TRBJ1-1; 7 nucleotides align to TRBD1. Trimming at V came to 5 bases and at J to 3 bases, leaving 9 bases not matched to a gene. This CDR3 spans 15 amino acids. CDR1 is PRHDT, CDR2 FYEKMQ, per germline (reference sequence). CDR3 coding DNA: TGTGCCAGCAGCCTAACCCGACAGGGCGACACTGAAGCTTTCTTT. It is translated as CASSLTRQGDTEAFF.

The CDR3 reads CASSERQGGPYGYTF. The CDR3 nucleotides read TGTGCCAGCAGTGAACGACAAGGGGGACCCTATGGCTACACCTTC. J is TRBJ1-2 and V is TRBV6-1; tentative D call: TRBD1 (6 bases). V was pared by 2 bases and J by 4 bases, with 14 bases between. CDR3 length: 15 amino acids. CDR1 and CDR2 from the germline V gene are MNHNS and SASEGT.

The rearrangement uses TRBV6-6 and TRBJ1-6; D gene unclear. Trimming shortened V by 5 bases and J by 7 bases, and 15 bases separated the two germline ends. This CDR3 region has 15 residues. The V gene's germline CDR1 is MNHNY and CDR2 SVGAGI (reference sequence). The CDR3 loop is CASSPEVEWNSPLHF. CDR3 in DNA: TGTGCCAGCAGTCCCGAGGTGGAGTGGAATTCACCCCTCCACTTT.

This clone was seen a few times. The V call is TRBV5-1, the J call TRBJ2-1; 9 bases fit TRBD2. The germline CDR1 and CDR2 sequences are SGHRS and YFSETQ. This CDR3 has 16 amino acids. V gave up 3 bases and J gave up 8 bases; unmatched junction bases: 12. This chain's CDR3 is CASSSGASGIGDEQFF. The CDR3 region has the DNA TGCGCCAGCAGCTCGGGGGCTAGCGGGATTGGGGATGAGCAGTTCTTC.

The chain combines TRBV6-5 with TRBJ1-5; TRBD1 might be the D (5 bases). The germline V gene has CDR1 MNHEY and CDR2 SVGAGI. This CDR3 has 13 amino acids. V shed 6 bases and J shed 2 bases, with 8 bases lying between them. Here the CDR3 DNA reads TGTGCCAGCAGCGGGGGGGGCAATCAGCCCCAGCATTTT. This codes for CASSGGGNQPQHF.

The chain employs TRBV12-3 or TRBV12-4 and TRBJ1-5, with D possibly matching TRBD1 (5 bases). The CDR3 covers 13 residues. V shed 4 bases and J shed 6 bases, with 10 bases lying between them. The CDR3 here is CASSSGGFQPQHF. DNA for the CDR3: TGTGCCAGCAGTTCGGGGGGTTTTCAGCCCCAGCATTTT.